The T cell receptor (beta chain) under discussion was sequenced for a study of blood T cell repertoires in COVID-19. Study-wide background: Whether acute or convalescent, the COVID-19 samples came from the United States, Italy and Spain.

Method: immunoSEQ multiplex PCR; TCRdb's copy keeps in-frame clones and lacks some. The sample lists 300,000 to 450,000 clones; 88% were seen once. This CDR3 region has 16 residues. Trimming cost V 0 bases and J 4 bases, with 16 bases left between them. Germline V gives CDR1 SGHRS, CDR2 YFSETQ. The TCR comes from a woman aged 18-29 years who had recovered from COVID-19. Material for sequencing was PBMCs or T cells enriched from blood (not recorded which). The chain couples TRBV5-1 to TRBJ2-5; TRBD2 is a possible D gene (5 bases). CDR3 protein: CASSLVGSVVGETQYF. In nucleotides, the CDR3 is TGCGCCAGCAGCTTGGTGGGTAGCGTCGTGGGAGAGACCCAGTACTTC.